The clone carrying this T cell receptor beta chain was counted once. No antigen is known for it. This clone may be a read error of a much larger clone one base away. This record belongs to a study of molecular identifiers for immune sequencing clone quantification. Whole-study findings and limits: Jurkat TCR RNA from one cell was spiked into one million naive cells, and it was reportedly detectable there.

Using a CD8+CD4-CCR7+CD45RA+ phenotype, naive CD8 T cells were sorted. The CDR3 length is 13 residues. Germline V gene data show CDR1 as MNHEY and CDR2 as SMNVEV (reference sequence). Between the trimmed V and J ends, which lost 7 bases and 9 bases, there was a span of 19 bases. Bulk TCR libraries used previously described methods and listed TCR primers. TCRdb reanalysed the PCR reads using MiXCR and keeps one entry per CDR3 protein. The sample lists 490,000 or so distinct CDR3 sequences; around 25% were seen once. This TCR came from a human donor in good health. Some libraries in this study had Jurkat cell RNA spiked in. The chain carries TRBV27 and TRBJ2-7, with a possible D match to TRBD1 (7 bases). Material for sequencing was naive CD8+ T cells from blood, with Jurkat cell RNA spiked in. Subset defined: FACS-sorted CD8+CD4-CCR7+CD45RA+ naive T cells. DNA of the CDR3: TGTGCCAGCACCATGGGGCAGGGGGGCGCGCAGTACTTC. Encoded protein: CASTMGQGGAQYF.